These 18 T cell receptor beta chains came from one sample sequenced in a study of cytomegalovirus exposure and HLA in healthy donors. PCR primers comprised 60 Vbeta and 13 Jbeta primers. The protocol was immunoSEQ multiplex PCR, while the TCRdb copy is restricted to in-frame clones and leaves out a portion. The sample holds about 130,000 clones, approximately 62% seen once. The sequencing input was PBMCs. These receptors all come from a human donor in good health.

The V and J genes are TRBV5-1 and TRBJ2-6; TRBD1 agrees at 7 bases. The V segment lost 5 bases and the J segment 0 bases; nucleotides outside the gene matches: 8. Germline V gives CDR1 SGHRS, CDR2 YFSETQ. The CDR3 is 17 residues long. CDR3 nucleotides: TGCGCCAGCAGTCGGGACAGTTTTCTCTCTGGGGCCAACGTCCTGACTTTC. Protein product: CASSRDSFLSGANVLTF.

The V call is TRBV5-4, the J call TRBJ2-7; 11 positions agree with TRBD2. The CDR3 covers 16 residues. Per germline, CDR1 SGHNT and CDR2 YYREEE (reference sequence). The ends lost 3 bases at V and 1 base at J; junction bases unmatched: 6. CDR3: CASSSWASGRSYEQYF. The DNA for the CDR3 is TGTGCCAGCAGCTCCTGGGCTAGCGGGAGGTCCTACGAGCAGTACTTC.

This clone was observed once. The chain employs TRBV7-2 and TRBJ2-5; tentatively, D is TRBD1 (6 bases). CDR1 SGHTA and CDR2 FQGNSA come from the germline V gene. The CDR3 extends over 12 amino acids. V was cut by 5 bases and J by 9 bases, with 13 bases left in between. The CDR3 DNA follows: TGTGCCAGCAGCGGGACAAGCAGAGCCCAGTACTTC. This codes for CASSGTSRAQYF. Variable domain in full (rest from reference TRBV7-2 and TRBJ2-5): GAGVSQSPSNKVTEKGKDVELRCDPISGHTALYWYRQSLGQGLEFLIYFQGNSAPDKSGLPSDRFSAERTGGSVSTLTIQRTQQEDSAVYLCASSGTSRAQYFGPGTRLLVL.

The chain links TRBV19 to TRBJ2-5; D is unclear. The CDR3 loop spans 11 amino acids. V dropped 3 bases and J dropped 5 bases, with 4 bases sitting between them. Germline V lookup: CDR1 LNHDA, CDR2 SQIVND (reference sequence). The CDR3 DNA is TGTGCCAGTAGTATGGAGGAGACCCAGTACTTC. Translation gives CASSMEETQYF. Based on the CDR3 plus reference TRBV19 and TRBJ2-5, the full variable domain is DGGITQSPKYLFRKEGQNVTLSCEQNLNHDAMYWYRQDPGQGLRLIYYSQIVNDFQKGDIAEGYSVSREKKESFPLTVTSAQKNPTAFYLCASSMEETQYFGPGTRLLVL.

Only a few counts were recorded for this clone. This rearrangement joins TRBV19 to TRBJ1-4, with 10 positions matching TRBD1. Losses at the gene ends were 4 bases for V and 2 bases for J; bases not matched to a gene: 7. Germline CDR1 and CDR2: LNHDA and SQIVND (reference sequence). The CDR3 has 17 amino acids. The CDR3 spells CASSTRDRGTTNEKLFF. DNA of the CDR3: TGTGCCAGTAGTACCAGGGACAGGGGAACGACTAATGAAAAACTGTTTTTT.

With respect to this clone: The same CDR3 also results from other DNA sequences found in this sample. V and J are TRBV11-2 and TRBJ2-7, with unresolved D. V shed 3 bases and J shed 7 bases, with 7 bases lying between them. This CDR3 contains 11 residues. Germline assignment: CDR1 SGHAT and CDR2 FQNNGV. The CDR3: CASSLYYEQYF. CDR3 nucleotides: TGTGCCAGCAGCTTGTACTATGAGCAGTACTTC.

This clone was found a few times. CDR3 region: CASTPPGITDTQYF. The CDR3 nucleotides read TGTGCCAGCACCCCCCCGGGGATCACAGATACGCAGTATTTT. The chain couples TRBV6-5 to TRBJ2-3; tentative D call: TRBD2 (5 bases). This CDR3 has 14 amino acids. Trimming took off 7 bases at V and 2 bases at J, with 13 bases between the two ends. Germline-derived CDR1 and CDR2 are MNHEY and SVGAGI.

This clone showed up just a few times. This same CDR3 is encoded by further DNA sequences in the sample. The chain joins TRBV7-3 to TRBJ2-7; TRBD1 matches at 8 bases. Trimming took 5 bases from V and 1 from J; bases not matched to a gene: 4. The CDR3 has 14 amino acids. Germline CDR1 SGHTA, CDR2 FQGTGA. CDR3 sequence reads: CASSPTGGSYEQYF. Written as DNA, the CDR3 is TGTGCCAGCAGCCCCACAGGGGGGTCCTACGAGCAGTACTTC.

The genes are TRBV25-1 and TRBJ1-3; D is uncertain. Germline lookup yields CDR1 MGHDK and CDR2 SYGVNS. The germline V and J ends were trimmed by 4 bases and 4 bases, with 8 bases remaining between them. CDR3 length: 13 amino acids. CDR3 DNA sequence: TGTGCCAGCAGTGCCCAAGCGGGAAACACCATATATTTT. Residues: CASSAQAGNTIYF.

This clone was detected once. The chain joins TRBV19 to TRBJ2-3; no reliable D call. CDR1 is LNHDA and CDR2 is SQIVND in the germline V gene (reference sequence). Trimming stripped 4 bases from V and 9 bases from J, with 14 bases between. The CDR3 totals 13 residues. The CDR3 region is CASSTPDLPTQYF. In nucleotides, the CDR3 is TGTGCCAGTAGTACTCCAGACTTACCCACGCAGTATTTT. The full variable domain, its missing parts supplied by reference TRBV19 and TRBJ2-3, is DGGITQSPKYLFRKEGQNVTLSCEQNLNHDAMYWYRQDPGQGLRLIYYSQIVNDFQKGDIAEGYSVSREKKESFPLTVTSAQKNPTAFYLCASSTPDLPTQYFGPGTRLTVL.

CDR3 amino acids: CASSPRPGQGHEQYF. CDR3 DNA: TGTGCCAGCAGTCCAAGACCGGGCCAGGGGCACGAGCAGTACTTC. The V gene is TRBV7-9, the J gene TRBJ2-7; TRBD1 is a possible D gene (6 bases). V lost 6 bases to trimming and J lost 5 bases, with 20 bases between them. The CDR3 consists of 15 residues. Germline V gene sequence: CDR1 SEHNR, CDR2 FQNEAQ (reference sequence).

The chain employs TRBV27 and TRBJ1-1; TRBD1 matches 7 bases. CDR1 is MNHEY, CDR2 SMNVEV, per germline (reference sequence). CDR3 length equals 14 residues. V gave up 2 bases and J gave up 3 bases; unmatched junction bases: 3. The DNA for the CDR3 is TGTGCCAGCAGTTTAAACAGGGGATACACTGAAGCTTTCTTT. Translating gives CASSLNRGYTEAFF.

The count of this clone is one. The chain couples TRBV21-1 to TRBJ2-2; the table gives TRBD2 as D, unverified against the DNA. TRBV21-1 is a pseudogene segment. There are 17 residues in the CDR3. CDR3 nucleotides: TGTGCCAGCAGCAAACTGGTGGCTAGCGGGAGGTTTAGGGAGCTGTTTTTT. It codes for CASSKLVASGRFRELFF.

This clone was counted between two and nine times. This chain connects TRBV7-3 to TRBJ2-5, with TRBD2 as a possible D gene (6 bases). The CDR3 is 15 residues long. CDR1 and CDR2 from the germline V gene are SGHTA and FQGTGA. The V and J ends lost 4 bases and 5 bases respectively, with 17 bases between them. The CDR3 is CASSSAGWGGETQYF. The DNA of the CDR3 is TGTGCCAGCAGCTCAGCGGGTTGGGGCGGGGAGACCCAGTACTTC.

V is TRBV27 and J is TRBJ2-2; TRBD1 is a possible D gene (6 bases). CDR1 and CDR2 from the germline V gene are MNHEY and SMNVEV (reference sequence). The CDR3 has 22 residues. Trimming left V 5 bases short and J 4 bases short, with 35 bases between. CDR3 bases: TGTGCCAGCAGTCTAACTGAACGGCCGGGACATACCCATCGATGGGGCACCGGGGAGCTGTTTTTT. This gives the protein CASSLTERPGHTHRWGTGELFF.

This clone was found once. The chain combines TRBV4-1 with TRBJ2-5, with D perhaps TRBD2 (6 bases). With the DNA end fitting TRBJ2-7 better, the J assignment may be wrong. This CDR3 has 16 residues. Germline V gene sequence: CDR1 MGHRA, CDR2 YSYEKL. The CDR3: CASSQRTTRLVYEQYF. The CDR3 DNA sequence: TGCGCCAGCAGCCAGAGAACGACAAGACTAGTTTACGAGCAGTACTTC.

The V call is TRBV2, the J call TRBJ1-2, with 9 bases that match TRBD1. This CDR3 comprises 13 residues. In germline, CDR1 is SNHLY, CDR2 FYNNEI. The V gene end was trimmed by 9 bases and the J gene end by 3 bases; junction bases not matched to a gene: 5. This chain's CDR3 is CAREDRGYYGYTF. The DNA of the CDR3 is TGTGCCAGAGAGGACAGGGGATACTATGGCTACACCTTC. The full variable domain, its missing parts supplied by reference TRBV2 and TRBJ1-2, is EPEVTQTPSHQVTQMGQEVILRCVPISNHLYFYWYRQILGQKVEFLVSFYNNEISEKSEIFDDQFSVERPDGSNFTLKIRSTKLEDSAMYFCAREDRGYYGYTFGSGTRLTVV.

The CDR3: CATSRDRTSGPSTDTQYF. The DNA of the CDR3 is TGTGCCACCAGCAGAGACCGGACTAGCGGACCTAGCACAGATACGCAGTATTTT. The genes are TRBV15 and TRBJ2-3, with TRBD2 matching over 10 bases. Trimming removed 0 bases from V and 0 bases from J; junction bases left unmatched: 6. The germline V gene encodes CDR1 LNHNV and CDR2 YYDKDF (reference sequence). This CDR3 comprises 18 residues.